Below are 17 T cell receptor beta chains sequenced from a single sample in a study of blood T cell repertoires in COVID-19 (dated by TCRdb to 2018 to 2020). Library preparation used the immunoSEQ multiplex PCR assay. The clones in this table, taken by TCRdb from immuneACCESS, are in-frame only. Not every clone is retained; where verified, under half of the shortfall comes from an unresolved V gene, and the cause of the rest is unknown. In this sample the table shows about 73,000 clones, 75% to 80% of which occur a single time. The ten largest clones take up approximately 2.3% of the sample. What was sequenced was peripheral blood. Source of these receptors: a man aged 65-85 years with COVID-19, enrolled during active disease.

V usage is TRBV27 and J usage is TRBJ1-5; the match to TRBD1 covers 8 bases. CDR1 and CDR2 (germline): MNHEY, SMNVEV (reference sequence). This CDR3 has 15 amino acids. V trimming: 8 bases; J trimming: 5 bases; junction bases outside the gene matches: 11. In nucleotides, the CDR3 is TGTGCCAGCCGACGGACAGGGTGGGCGTATCAGCCCCAGCATTTT. Translated, it gives CASRRTGWAYQPQHF.

This rearrangement joins TRBV7-6 to TRBJ1-3; 9 nucleotides agree with TRBD1. Germline V gives CDR1 SGHVS, CDR2 FNYEAQ. The CDR3 contains 16 residues. V lost 2 bases to trimming and J lost 3 bases; unmatched junction nucleotides: 5. For the CDR3, the DNA is TGTGCCAGCAGCTTAACAGGGACAGGGAGTGGAAACACCATATATTTT. This encodes CASSLTGTGSGNTIYF.

The V call is TRBV27, the J call TRBJ2-2; perhaps TRBD1 as D (6 bases). Between the trimmed V and J ends, which lost 6 bases and 3 bases, there was a span of 14 bases. Germline CDR1 reads MNHEY; CDR2 reads SMNVEV (reference sequence). CDR3 size: 15 residues. The DNA of the CDR3 is TGTGCCAGCAGCCTGGGGGCTAGCTACACCGGGGAGCTGTTTTTT. The encoded protein is CASSLGASYTGELFF.

The J gene is TRBJ1-1, the V gene TRBV5-6; the D gene is possibly TRBD1 (5 bases). V was trimmed by 4 bases and J by 1 base, leaving 11 bases between them. Germline V gives CDR1 SGHDT, CDR2 YYEEEE. The CDR3 totals 14 residues. For the CDR3, the DNA is TGTGCCAGCAGCCAAGGGGTCACGAACACTGAAGCTTTCTTT. It yields the protein CASSQGVTNTEAFF.

This sequence joins TRBV20-1 and TRBJ2-7; no definite D call. CDR3 length equals 11 residues. Germline loops: CDR1 DFQATT, CDR2 SNEGSKA (reference sequence). Trimming pared 3 bases from V and 3 bases from J, leaving 6 bases between. Here the CDR3 DNA reads TGCAGTGCTAGTCATAGCTACGAGCAGTACTTC. Its protein product is CSASHSYEQYF.

The chain has TRBV7-2 and TRBJ1-4; the D is unclear. Trimming shortened V by 2 bases and J by 9 bases, and 22 bases separated the two germline ends. This CDR3 comprises 17 residues. Germline assignment: CDR1 SGHTA and CDR2 FQGNSA. The CDR3 region is CASSLIEGGVRNQKLFF. As DNA, the CDR3 is TGTGCCAGCAGCTTAATTGAGGGAGGAGTCAGAAACCAAAAACTGTTTTTT.

This clone occurred a few times. The chain has TRBV14 and TRBJ1-1, with D tentatively TRBD1 (5 bases). V was cut by 2 bases and J by 2 bases, with 9 bases left in between. The length of the CDR3 is 14 residues. The germline V gene has CDR1 SGHDN and CDR2 FVKESK. Written as DNA, the CDR3 is TGTGCCAGCAGCCAAAGCAGGGCAAACACTGAAGCTTTCTTT. Translated: CASSQSRANTEAFF.

V gene TRBV14 combines with J gene TRBJ2-1, with D possibly being TRBD2 (7 bases). The V gene lost 0 bases and the J gene lost 3 bases, with 15 bases spanning the gap. Germline lookup yields CDR1 SGHDN and CDR2 FVKESK. This CDR3 is 17 amino acids long. CDR3 protein: CASSQEGRGLSYNEQFF. The CDR3 coding sequence is TGTGCCAGCAGCCAAGAAGGGCGGGGGCTTAGCTACAATGAGCAGTTCTTC.

The chain links TRBV4-3 to TRBJ2-7, with TRBD2 matching over 11 bases. V shed 2 bases, J shed 4 bases, and the junction held 10 bases outside the gene matches. The CDR3 sequence is 17 residues long. CDR1 and CDR2 (germline): LGHNA, YSLEER. The CDR3 spells CASSQRVAGGYGYEQYF. The DNA for the CDR3 is TGCGCCAGCAGCCAAAGGGTAGCGGGAGGGTACGGTTACGAGCAGTACTTC.

The V call is TRBV7-2, the J call TRBJ1-3, with 7 positions matching TRBD1. This CDR3 comprises 15 residues. V lost 5 bases to trimming and J lost 4 bases; unmatched junction nucleotides: 8. Per the germline V gene, CDR1 is SGHTA and CDR2 is FQGNSA. Here the CDR3 reads CASSIDTGAGNTIYF. CDR3 DNA: TGTGCCAGCAGCATTGACACAGGGGCCGGAAACACCATATATTTT. Based on the CDR3 plus reference TRBV7-2 and TRBJ1-3, the full variable domain is GAGVSQSPSNKVTEKGKDVELRCDPISGHTALYWYRQSLGQGLEFLIYFQGNSAPDKSGLPSDRFSAERTGGSVSTLTIQRTQQEDSAVYLCASSIDTGAGNTIYFGEGSWLTVV.

This rearrangement joins TRBV19 to TRBJ1-1, with 8 bases matching TRBD1. The V gene end was trimmed by 6 bases and the J gene end by 1 base; junction bases not matched to a gene: 4. CDR3 length: 14 residues. Germline V gives CDR1 LNHDA, CDR2 SQIVND (reference sequence). CDR3 sequence: CASRQQGANTEAFF. Here the CDR3 DNA reads TGTGCCAGTAGACAGCAGGGGGCGAACACTGAAGCTTTCTTT.

The chain is built from TRBV7-3 and TRBJ1-2; TRBD1 might be the D (6 bases). V dropped 2 bases and J dropped 2 bases, with 6 bases sitting between them. Germline V gives CDR1 SGHTA, CDR2 FQGTGA. The CDR3 covers 13 residues. The CDR3 nucleotides read TGTGCCAGCAGCTTAGGACAGAACTATGGCTACACCTTC. Translating gives CASSLGQNYGYTF. Full variable domain (missing parts from reference TRBV7-3 and TRBJ1-2): GAGVSQTPSNKVTEKGKYVELRCDPISGHTALYWYRQSLGQGPEFLIYFQGTGAADDSGLPNDRFFAVRPEGSVSTLKIQRTERGDSAVYLCASSLGQNYGYTFGSGTRLTVV.

This sequence joins TRBV19 and TRBJ2-3; D gene unclear. Per germline, CDR1 LNHDA and CDR2 SQIVND (reference sequence). The CDR3 contains 12 residues. V lost 1 base and J 8 bases, leaving 7 bases between the germline ends. CDR3 in amino acids: CASSIVYGTQYF. The CDR3 DNA reads as TGTGCCAGTAGTATAGTCTATGGTACGCAGTATTTT.

The rearrangement links TRBV5-1 to TRBJ1-1; TRBD1 matches 7 bases. The V segment lost 4 bases and the J segment 0 bases; nucleotides outside the gene matches: 3. There are 14 residues in the CDR3. CDR1 and CDR2 (germline): SGHRS, YFSETQ. For the CDR3, the DNA is TGCGCCAGCAGCACCGACAGGGTGAACACTGAAGCTTTCTTT. It is translated as CASSTDRVNTEAFF.

In this sample, this clone turned up a few times. The chain combines TRBV28 with TRBJ1-2, with D hard to call. CDR1 and CDR2 (germline): MDHEN, SYDVKM. Trimming removed 4 bases from V and 8 bases from J, with 11 bases in between. CDR3 size: 12 residues. CDR3 region: CASSSPSGGYTF. In DNA form, the CDR3 reads TGTGCCAGCAGTTCCCCCTCGGGGGGCTACACCTTC.

The chain is built from TRBV19 and TRBJ1-2; tentative D call: TRBD1 (5 bases). Trimming shortened V by 3 bases and J by 7 bases, and 15 bases separated the two germline ends. CDR1 is LNHDA, CDR2 SQIVND, per germline (reference sequence). The CDR3 is made up of 14 amino acids. CDR3 in DNA: TGTGCCAGTAGTATTAGGGGTCTTCCTTCTGGCTACACCTTC. This translates into CASSIRGLPSGYTF. Drawing the rest from reference TRBV19 and TRBJ1-2, the complete variable domain is DGGITQSPKYLFRKEGQNVTLSCEQNLNHDAMYWYRQDPGQGLRLIYYSQIVNDFQKGDIAEGYSVSREKKESFPLTVTSAQKNPTAFYLCASSIRGLPSGYTFGSGTRLTVV.

This sequence joins TRBV10-2 and TRBJ2-2; 10 bases are shared with TRBD2. CDR1 is WSHSY, CDR2 SAAADI, per germline. V shed 5 bases and J 5 bases; nucleotides not matched to a gene: 5. The CDR3 covers 15 residues. DNA for the CDR3: TGCGCCAGCAGTCTTGGTAGCGGGAGGACCGGGGAGCTGTTTTTT. Translation gives CASSLGSGRTGELFF.